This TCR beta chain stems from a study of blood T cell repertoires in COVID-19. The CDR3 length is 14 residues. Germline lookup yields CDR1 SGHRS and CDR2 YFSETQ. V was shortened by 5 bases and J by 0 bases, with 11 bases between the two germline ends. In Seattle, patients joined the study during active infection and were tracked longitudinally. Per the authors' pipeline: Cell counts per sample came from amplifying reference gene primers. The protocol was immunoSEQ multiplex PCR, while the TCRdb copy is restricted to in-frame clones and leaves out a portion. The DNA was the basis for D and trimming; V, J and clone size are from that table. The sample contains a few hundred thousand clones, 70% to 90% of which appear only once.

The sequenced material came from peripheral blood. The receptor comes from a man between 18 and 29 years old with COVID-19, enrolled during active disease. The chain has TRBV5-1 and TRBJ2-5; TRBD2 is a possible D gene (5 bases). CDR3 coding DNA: TGCGCCAGCAGTGCGTCCGGGGACCAAGAGACCCAGTACTTC. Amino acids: CASSASGDQETQYF.